Listed here are 30 T cell receptor beta chains from one sample, sequenced in a study of tumor-infiltrating lymphocytes in primary liver carcinoma. Production of TCR beta cDNA used approximately 0.45 ug total RNA together with a constant-region primer. Researchers made the TCR beta libraries by running three nested multiplex PCR rounds with slightly modified ARM-PCR. Researchers ran the first two PCR rounds for about 11 cycles each with TRBV1-TRBV30 forward primers and a C-beta reverse primer. TCRdb used MiXCR to reprocess the multiplex PCR reads, holding one entry per CDR3 protein. The sample records 50,000 to 60,000 distinct CDR3 sequences, around 82% being singletons. For each extraction, RNA and DNA were obtained together from approximately 20-30 mg of unsorted bulk tissue. Input material: liver tumor tissue from sampling region 5. The subset denotes: tumor region T5, tumor centre. These receptor sequences come from a man aged 40-49 years with primary liver carcinoma and hepatitis B virus infection.

This clonotype was counted at least ten times. This sequence joins TRBV11-2 and TRBJ2-2; D may be TRBD2 (6 bases). The CDR3 is 15 amino acids. Trimming took off 3 bases at V and 0 bases at J, with 8 bases between the two ends. The germline gives CDR1 SGHAT, CDR2 FQNNGV. The CDR3 protein is CASSFAGSNTGELFF. CDR3 nucleotides: TGTGCCAGCAGCTTTGCGGGATCGAACACCGGGGAGCTGTTTTTT.

This clonotype came up many times. V and J are TRBV6-2 or TRBV6-3 and TRBJ2-7, with 10 positions matching TRBD1. J lost 5 bases, V lost 6 bases, and 7 bases had no gene match. Germline V lookup: CDR1 MNHEY, CDR2 SVGEGT. The length of the CDR3 is 14 residues. In nucleotides, the CDR3 is TGTGCCAGCAGCCGGACAGGGGGGAACCACGAGCAGTACTTC. Amino acid sequence: CASSRTGGNHEQYF.

V gene TRBV30 combines with J gene TRBJ1-5; D is ambiguous. The CDR3 totals 13 residues. Germline values: CDR1 GTSNPN, CDR2 SVGIG (reference sequence). Trimming removed 6 bases from V and 3 bases from J, with 12 bases in between. CDR3 bases: TGTGCCTGTGAGTCCGCGGCCAATCAGCCCCAGCATTTT. As protein: CACESAANQPQHF.

Points on this clonotype: At one end the junction does not follow the germline gene, possibly because of a read error. This rearrangement joins TRBV30 to TRBJ2-2, with D tentatively TRBD2 (5 bases). CDR3 size: 14 residues. Looked up from germline, CDR1 is GTSNPN and CDR2 is SVGIG (reference sequence). CDR3: CAWKTVGNTGKLSF. In DNA form, the CDR3 reads TGTGCCTGGAAAACGGTGGGGAACACCGGGAAGCTGTCTTTT.

Points on this clonotype: The junction and the germline gene differ at one end; a read error may be behind it. This chain links TRBV6-5 with TRBJ2-2, with unresolved D. The CDR3 loop spans 14 amino acids. Germline V gene sequence: CDR1 MNHEY, CDR2 SVGAGI. The CDR3 DNA follows: TGCGCCAGCAGTTACCAAGTATGGACCGGGGAGCTGTTTTTT. Residues: CASSYQVWTGELFF.

To note about this clonotype: Its ends do not fully match the called genes, so a read error is possible. V usage is TRBV29-1 and J usage is TRBJ2-2; D is ambiguous. The CDR3 totals 12 residues. Germline CDR1 SQVTM, CDR2 ANQGSEA. In DNA, the CDR3 is TGCTGCGTTTCGGCAGGTATCGGGGAGCTGTTTTTT. Protein product: CCVSAGIGELFF.

Regarding this clonotype: One end of the junction is discordant with germline, which a read error may explain. The chain recombines TRBV28 with TRBJ2-7; D remains ambiguous. This CDR3 spans 13 amino acids. The V gene's germline CDR1 is MDHEN and CDR2 SYDVKM. The CDR3 reads CTSSAAWIYEQYF. In DNA, the CDR3 is TGCACCAGCAGTGCGGCTTGGATCTACGAGCAGTACTTC.

In the case of this clonotype: The conserved phenylalanine or tryptophan normally closing the CDR3 is absent here, so this likely arose from a read error. The chain carries TRBV11-1 and TRBJ2-4; 8 bases align to TRBD1. The trim removed 4 bases at V and 4 bases at J, leaving 12 bases unmatched. Germline V CDR1 and CDR2: SGHAT, FQDESV (reference sequence). This CDR3 is 17 amino acids long. The CDR3 region has the DNA TGTGCCAGCAGCTCTCCGGGACAGGAAGTATCAAAAAACATTCAGTACTAC. It is translated as CASSSPGQEVSKNIQYY.

Regarding this clonotype: Because the CDR3 is missing its conserved closing phenylalanine or tryptophan, this is likely a read error. The limits of the CDR3 on the DNA are not certain, so only TCRdb's listed CDR3 is given. The chain couples TRBV6-2 or TRBV6-3 to TRBJ1-5; the table's D call, TRBD1, was not checked against the DNA. The CDR3 comprises 16 residues, both ends counted. The germline V gene encodes CDR1 MNHEY and CDR2 SVGEGT. The CDR3 here is CASSYGAGSGTQPQHI.

This clonotype was counted only a few times. Possible read error: a much larger clone is one base away. J is TRBJ2-3 and V is TRBV5-1; 10 positions match TRBD2. There are 18 residues in the CDR3. The ends lost 0 bases at V and 6 bases at J; junction bases unmatched: 13. CDR1 is SGHRS, CDR2 YFSETQ, per germline. The CDR3 coding sequence is TGCGCCAGCAGCTTGGTCCTAGCGGGAGAGCCTCCGGAGGATACGCAGTATTTT. It is translated as CASSLVLAGEPPEDTQYF.

In regard to this clonotype: One end of the junction does not line up with germline, which may come from a read error. The rearrangement joins TRBV12-3 or TRBV12-4 to TRBJ2-5; 7 nucleotides line up with TRBD2. The CDR3 spans 14 residues. The CDR3 sequence: CASCGGRGEETQYF. CDR3 coding DNA: TGTGCCAGCTGCGGCGGACGGGGGGAAGAGACCCAGTATTTC.

In regard to this clonotype: At one boundary the junction diverges from the germline segment, which might be a read error. The V gene is TRBV28, the J gene TRBJ1-4, with TRBD1 identical over 7 bases. The CDR3 is made up of 17 amino acids. Germline CDR1 MDHEN, CDR2 SYDVKM. CDR3 loop: CASSFGDRFVTNEKLLF. CDR3 nucleotide sequence: TGTGCCAGCAGTTTTGGGGACAGATTTGTAACTAATGAAAAACTGCTTTTT.

In the case of this clonotype: A read error may produce the germline difference seen at one junction end. The chain couples TRBV11-2 to TRBJ1-5, with a weak D call TRBD1 (5 bases). Germline V gene data show CDR1 as SGHAT and CDR2 as FQNNGV. The CDR3 runs 17 residues. The chain's CDR3 is CASSLVGVAGSNQPQHF. The CDR3 bases are TGTGCCAGCAGCTTAGTAGGGGTAGCAGGTAGCAATCAACCCCAGCATTTT.

This clonotype was seen just once. The CDR3 does not close with the conserved phenylalanine or tryptophan, likely indicating a read error. It is unclear where the CDR3 begins or ends on the DNA, so no DNA is shown, and the CDR3 is as TCRdb lists it. The chain combines TRBV28 with TRBJ2-4; the listed D gene, TRBD2, was not tested against the DNA. The CDR3 is 15 residues long, ends included. CDR1 MDHEN and CDR2 SYDVKM come from the germline V gene. CDR3 protein: CVSSPPGLARNIRYY.

In its sample, this clonotype was seen once. A read error may produce the germline difference seen at one junction end. The chain employs TRBV5-1 and TRBJ2-3; the D gene is possibly TRBD2 (5 bases). Germline V CDR1 and CDR2: SGHRS, YFSETQ. The CDR3 spans 15 residues. The CDR3 DNA sequence: TGCGCTAGCAGCTCGGAGGCGGGCCTCACAGATACGCAGTATTTT. Translated, it gives CASSSEAGLTDTQYF.

Turning to this clonotype: At one boundary the junction diverges from the germline segment, which might be a read error. This chain uses TRBV30 with TRBJ2-4, with TRBD2 matching 7 bases. CDR1 and CDR2 from the germline V gene are GTSNPN and SVGIG (reference sequence). This CDR3 has 15 amino acids. The CDR3 nucleotides read TGTGCCCGGAGTAACCGGGGGGTAACCAAAAACATTCGGTACTTC. This encodes CARSNRGVTKNIRYF.

Concerning this clonotype itself: At one of its ends the junction is not consistent with the germline gene, which may arise from a read error. V gene TRBV14 combines with J gene TRBJ1-1; no firm D call. The CDR3 is 14 amino acids. Germline V CDR1 and CDR2: SGHDN, FVKESK. CDR3: CASSPSDGLDAAFF. In DNA form, the CDR3 reads TGTGCTAGCAGCCCTTCGGACGGGTTGGATGCGGCTTTCTTT.

As for this clonotype: Since no conserved phenylalanine or tryptophan closes the CDR3, a read error is the likely cause. The V call is TRBV28, the J call TRBJ2-1; TRBD1 is a possible D gene (6 bases). The germline CDR1 and CDR2 sequences are MDHEN and SYDVKM. The CDR3 consists of 13 residues. The V end lost 6 bases, the J end lost 9 bases, and 15 bases lay between the germline ends. Here the CDR3 DNA reads TGTGCCAGCAGATCCTCTCCAGGGGTTGAGCAGTTCTCC. As protein: CASRSSPGVEQFS.

The chain recombines TRBV6-5 with TRBJ1-3; TRBD1 matches 8 bases. Trimming cost V 8 bases and J 4 bases; bases outside gene matches: 10. This CDR3 contains 15 residues. CDR1 MNHEY and CDR2 SVGAGI come from the germline V gene. Here the CDR3 reads CASFGQGRVGNTIYF. DNA for the CDR3: TGTGCCAGCTTCGGACAGGGTAGAGTGGGAAACACCATATATTTT.

The rearrangement joins TRBV5-6 to TRBJ2-7; TRBD1 might be the D (5 bases). V was shortened by 5 bases and J by 12 bases, with 27 bases between the two germline ends. The CDR3 extends over 15 amino acids. Per the germline V gene, CDR1 is SGHDT and CDR2 is YYEEEE. CDR3 nucleotide sequence: TGTGCCAGCAGTCGGACATGGATCGGGTCCTACGATCGGTACTTC. This translates into CASSRTWIGSYDRYF.

The V call is TRBV6-5, the J call TRBJ2-7; no reliable D call. V dropped 4 bases and J dropped 8 bases, with 9 bases sitting between them. Germline V gene sequence: CDR1 MNHEY, CDR2 SVGAGI. CDR3 length: 11 amino acids. CDR3 DNA sequence: TGTGCCAGCAGTTCGAGTCGCAAGCAGTACTTC. It encodes CASSSSRKQYF.

The CDR3 DNA follows: TGTGCCAGCAGCTTGAAACTAGCGGGTGACTCGAACGAGACCCAGTACTTC. Encoded protein: CASSLKLAGDSNETQYF. The V call is TRBV11-2, the J call TRBJ2-5, with 9 bases aligning to TRBD2. Trimming removed 3 bases from V and 5 bases from J; junction bases left unmatched: 13. The CDR3 has 17 residues. Germline assignment: CDR1 SGHAT and CDR2 FQNNGV.

This clonotype was counted once. Relative to the germline gene, one junction end is altered; a read error may explain this. The genes are TRBV5-1 and TRBJ2-7; D gene uncertain. CDR1 is SGHRS, CDR2 YFSETQ, per germline. This CDR3 comprises 13 residues. CDR3 protein: CASSLGIGREQYF. The CDR3 DNA reads as TGCGCCAGCAGCTTGGGGATAGGGCGCGAGCAATACTTC.

Remarks on this clonotype: One end of the junction does not line up with germline, which may come from a read error. V usage is TRBV2 and J usage is TRBJ2-2, with D tentatively TRBD1 or TRBD2 (5 bases each). The CDR3 loop spans 15 amino acids. In germline, CDR1 is SNHLY, CDR2 FYNNEI. The CDR3 spells CASSEIVRNTGDLFF. DNA of the CDR3: TGTGCCAGCAGTGAAATAGTGAGGAACACCGGGGACCTGTTTTTT. Full variable domain (remainder filled in from reference TRBV2 and TRBJ2-2): EPEVTQTPSHQVTQMGQEVILRCVPISNHLYFYWYRQILGQKVEFLVSFYNNEISEKSEIFDDQFSVERPDGSNFTLKIRSTKLEDSAMYFCASSEIVRNTGDLFFGEGSRLTVL.

A word on this clonotype: The conserved phenylalanine or tryptophan normally closing the CDR3 is absent here, so this likely arose from a read error. The CDR3 nucleotides read TGTGCCAGCACAGTTCCCAGGGGGCCCCAGCATTGT. It codes for CASTVPRGPQHC. The chain employs TRBV28 and TRBJ1-5; possible D gene TRBD1, 6 bases. The length of the CDR3 is 12 residues. Germline CDR1 reads MDHEN; CDR2 reads SYDVKM. V lost 7 bases and J lost 9, with 13 bases in between.

On this clonotype: No conserved phenylalanine or tryptophan ends this CDR3, so it is likely a read error. The CDR3 protein is CASTPGTAINEPQHL. Here the CDR3 DNA reads TGTGCCAGCACGCCGGGCACCGCAATAAATGAGCCCCAGCATCTT. V gene TRBV12-3 or TRBV12-4 combines with J gene TRBJ1-5, with D unresolved. V dropped 7 bases and J dropped 8 bases, with 21 bases sitting between them. The CDR3 extends over 15 amino acids.

Of note for this clonotype: Lacking the conserved final phenylalanine or tryptophan, this CDR3 likely reflects a read error. The rearrangement links TRBV28 to TRBJ2-1, with TRBD1 matching over 7 bases. This CDR3 is built from 14 residues. CDR1 and CDR2 (germline): MDHEN, SYDVKM. Trimming took 8 bases from V and 9 from J; bases not matched to a gene: 13. This CDR3 reads CASFGTVAFTEQFL. CDR3 DNA sequence: TGTGCCAGCTTCGGGACAGTCGCATTCACTGAGCAGTTCTTA.

V is TRBV10-2 and J is TRBJ1-5, with unresolved D. Germline CDR1 reads WSHSY; CDR2 reads SAAADI. The V end lost 7 bases, the J end lost 5 bases, and 12 bases lay between the germline ends. This CDR3 has 13 amino acids. The chain's CDR3 is CASTAEFDQPQHF. The DNA of the CDR3 is TGCGCCAGCACCGCAGAATTCGATCAGCCCCAGCATTTT.

With respect to this clonotype: The junction departs from germline at one end; a sequencing error may be responsible. This chain connects TRBV10-2 to TRBJ1-2, with D possibly TRBD1 on 5 matching bases. The CDR3 sequence is 14 residues long. CDR1 is WSHSY and CDR2 is SAAADI in the germline V gene. The CDR3 region has the DNA TGCGCCAGCAGTGAACATGGGGCAAACTATGGGTACACCTTC. Protein: CASSEHGANYGYTF.

For this clonotype: A much larger clonotype is one base distant, so this may be a read error. The rearrangement uses TRBV11-2 and TRBJ2-7, with 8 nucleotides matching TRBD1. The CDR3 runs 16 residues. With V trimmed by 1 base and J by 3 bases, 8 bases remained unmatched. Per the germline V gene, CDR1 is SGHAT and CDR2 is FQNNGV. The CDR3 DNA sequence: TGTGCCAGCAGCTTAGCAGGGGGCCCCTTTGACTACGAGCAGTACGTC. Translation gives CASSLAGGPFDYEQYV.